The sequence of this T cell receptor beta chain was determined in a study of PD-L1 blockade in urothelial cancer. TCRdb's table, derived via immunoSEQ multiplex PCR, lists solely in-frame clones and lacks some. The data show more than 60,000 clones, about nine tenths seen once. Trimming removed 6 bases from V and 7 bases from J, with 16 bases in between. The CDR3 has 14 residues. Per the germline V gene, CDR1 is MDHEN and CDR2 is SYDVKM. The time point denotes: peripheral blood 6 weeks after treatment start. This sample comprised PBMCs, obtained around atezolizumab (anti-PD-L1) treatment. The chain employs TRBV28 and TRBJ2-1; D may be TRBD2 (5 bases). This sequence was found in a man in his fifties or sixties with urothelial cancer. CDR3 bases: TGTGCCAGCAGCCAGAGAGGGAGATTTAATGAGCAGTTCTTC. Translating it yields CASSQRGRFNEQFF.